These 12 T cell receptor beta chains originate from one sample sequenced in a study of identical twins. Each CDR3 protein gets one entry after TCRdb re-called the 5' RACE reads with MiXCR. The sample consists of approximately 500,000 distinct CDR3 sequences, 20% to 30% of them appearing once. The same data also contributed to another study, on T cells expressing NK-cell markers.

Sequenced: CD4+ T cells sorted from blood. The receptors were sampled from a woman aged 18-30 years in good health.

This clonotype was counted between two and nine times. The DNA for the CDR3 is TGTGCCAGCGGCAGGGACAGTAGCAATCAGCCCCAGCATTTT. Its protein is CASGRDSSNQPQHF. The rearrangement uses TRBV2 and TRBJ1-5; 7 nucleotides line up with TRBD1. Trimming cost V 8 bases and J 0 bases; bases outside gene matches: 4. CDR1 and CDR2 (germline): SNHLY, FYNNEI. CDR3 size: 14 residues.

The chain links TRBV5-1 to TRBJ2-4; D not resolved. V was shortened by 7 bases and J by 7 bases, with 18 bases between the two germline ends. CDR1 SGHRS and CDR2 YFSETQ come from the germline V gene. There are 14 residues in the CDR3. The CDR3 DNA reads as TGCGCCAGCGCAGCCTTCGAGGCTGGGAACATTCAGTACTTC. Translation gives CASAAFEAGNIQYF.

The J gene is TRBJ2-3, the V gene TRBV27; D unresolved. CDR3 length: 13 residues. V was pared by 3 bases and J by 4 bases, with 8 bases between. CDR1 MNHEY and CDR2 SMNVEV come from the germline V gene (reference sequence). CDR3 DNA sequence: TGTGCCAGCAGTTTCATCGGCGCAGATACGCAGTATTTT. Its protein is CASSFIGADTQYF.

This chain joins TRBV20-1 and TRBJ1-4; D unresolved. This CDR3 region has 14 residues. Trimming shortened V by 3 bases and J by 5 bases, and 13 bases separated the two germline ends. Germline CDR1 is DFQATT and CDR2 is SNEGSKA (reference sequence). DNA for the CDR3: TGCAGTGCTAGTCGGGCGACGCGGAATGAAAAACTGTTTTTT. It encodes CSASRATRNEKLFF.

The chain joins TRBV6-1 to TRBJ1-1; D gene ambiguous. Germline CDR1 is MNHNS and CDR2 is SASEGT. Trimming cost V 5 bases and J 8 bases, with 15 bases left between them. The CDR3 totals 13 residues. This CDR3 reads CASSREIQVEAFF. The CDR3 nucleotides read TGTGCCAGCAGTAGGGAGATTCAAGTCGAAGCTTTCTTT.

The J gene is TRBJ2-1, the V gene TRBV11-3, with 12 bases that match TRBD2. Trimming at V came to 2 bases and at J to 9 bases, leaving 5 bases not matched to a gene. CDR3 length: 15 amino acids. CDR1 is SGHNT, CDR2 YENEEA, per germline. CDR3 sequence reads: CASSLSLAGGGEQFF. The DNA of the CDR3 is TGTGCCAGCAGCTTATCACTAGCGGGGGGAGGTGAGCAGTTCTTC.

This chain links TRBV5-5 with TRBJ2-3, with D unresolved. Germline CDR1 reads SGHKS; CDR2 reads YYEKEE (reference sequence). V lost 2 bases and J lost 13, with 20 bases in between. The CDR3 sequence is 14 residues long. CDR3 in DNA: TGTGCCAGCAGCTTAGAACAGAGCACAGATATGGAGTATTTT. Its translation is CASSLEQSTDMEYF.

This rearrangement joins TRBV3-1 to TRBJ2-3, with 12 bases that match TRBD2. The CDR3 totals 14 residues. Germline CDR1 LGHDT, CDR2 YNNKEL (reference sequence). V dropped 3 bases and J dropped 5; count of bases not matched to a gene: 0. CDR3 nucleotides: TGTGCCAGCAGCCAGGGACTAGCGGGAGATACGCAGTATTTT. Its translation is CASSQGLAGDTQYF.

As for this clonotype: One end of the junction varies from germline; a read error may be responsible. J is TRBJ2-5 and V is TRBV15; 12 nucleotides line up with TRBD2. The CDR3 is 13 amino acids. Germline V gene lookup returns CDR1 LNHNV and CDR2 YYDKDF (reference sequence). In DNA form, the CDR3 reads TGTGCCACCAGCAGCGGGACTAGCGGGCTCCCCAACTTC. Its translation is CATSSGTSGLPNF.

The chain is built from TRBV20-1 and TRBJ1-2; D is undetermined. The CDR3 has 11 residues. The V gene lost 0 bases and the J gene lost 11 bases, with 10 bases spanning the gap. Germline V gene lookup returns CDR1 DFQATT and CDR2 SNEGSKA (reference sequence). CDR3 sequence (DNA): TGCAGTGCTAGAGATACGGGGTGGTACACCTTC. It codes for CSARDTGWYTF.

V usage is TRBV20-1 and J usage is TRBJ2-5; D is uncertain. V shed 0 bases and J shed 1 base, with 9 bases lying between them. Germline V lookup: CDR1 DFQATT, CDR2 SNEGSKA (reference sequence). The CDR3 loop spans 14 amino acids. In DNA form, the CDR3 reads TGCAGTGCTAGAGAAGGGCCCACCCAAGAGACCCAGTACTTC. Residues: CSAREGPTQETQYF.

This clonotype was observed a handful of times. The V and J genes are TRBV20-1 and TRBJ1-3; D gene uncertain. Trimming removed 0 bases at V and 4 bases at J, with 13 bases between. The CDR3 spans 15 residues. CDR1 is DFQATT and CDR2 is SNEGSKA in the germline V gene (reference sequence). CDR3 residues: CSARDSGHTGNTIYF. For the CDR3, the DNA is TGCAGTGCTAGAGATTCAGGCCATACGGGAAACACCATATATTTT.